These 25 T cell receptor beta chains originate from one sample sequenced in a study of blood T cell repertoires in COVID-19. Clones were sequenced by immunoSEQ multiplex PCR, and TCRdb holds only the in-frame ones, with some missing. Counted here are roughly 120,000 clones, over 85% occurring once; the ten biggest clones make up about 3.5%. The sample was peripheral blood. The origin of the receptors is a man over 45 with active COVID-19.

The V call is TRBV5-1, the J call TRBJ2-6; TRBD1 matches 9 bases. From germline, CDR1 is SGHRS and CDR2 YFSETQ. The CDR3 runs to 15 residues. Germline trimming cut 4 bases from V and 2 bases from J; bases unmatched to any gene: 1. CDR3 nucleotides: TGCGCCAGCAGCGGGGACAGGGCTGGGGCCAACGTCCTGACTTTC. Translated, it gives CASSGDRAGANVLTF.

V gene TRBV19 combines with J gene TRBJ1-5, with 8 nucleotides matching TRBD1. CDR1 LNHDA and CDR2 SQIVND come from the germline V gene (reference sequence). The length of the CDR3 is 13 residues. The V segment lost 6 bases and the J segment 5 bases; nucleotides outside the gene matches: 3. This chain's CDR3 is CASRGQGDQPQHF. CDR3 in DNA: TGTGCCAGTAGAGGACAGGGCGATCAGCCCCAGCATTTT.

The chain combines TRBV6-2 or TRBV6-3 with TRBJ2-3; TRBD2 agrees at 8 bases. The CDR3 totals 15 residues. Germline V gene sequence: CDR1 MNHEY, CDR2 SVGEGT. Trimming removed 5 bases from V and 0 bases from J; junction bases left unmatched: 4. CDR3 amino acids: CASSRKRGSTDTQYF. The CDR3 DNA reads as TGTGCCAGCAGTCGGAAGCGGGGGAGCACAGATACGCAGTATTTT.

V is TRBV9 and J is TRBJ2-7; tentative D call: TRBD1 (5 bases). The V gene's germline CDR1 is SGDLS and CDR2 YYNGEE. The V end lost 1 base, the J end lost 4 bases, and 9 bases lay between the germline ends. CDR3 length: 13 amino acids. The CDR3 nucleotides are TGTGCCAGCAGCGTAAACGGACATTACGAGCAGTACTTC. Encoded protein: CASSVNGHYEQYF.

The genes are TRBV28 and TRBJ1-5, with D possibly being TRBD1 (6 bases). This CDR3 region has 15 residues. Trimming pared 7 bases from V and 3 bases from J, leaving 16 bases between. Germline V lookup: CDR1 MDHEN, CDR2 SYDVKM. CDR3 loop: CASIPPRGLNQPQHF. CDR3 bases: TGTGCCAGCATCCCACCCAGGGGCCTCAATCAGCCCCAGCATTTT.

The chain carries TRBV7-6 and TRBJ1-2, with 8 bases aligning to TRBD1. V lost 10 bases, J lost 1 base, and 17 bases stayed unmatched. The CDR3 runs 17 residues. Germline lookup yields CDR1 SGHVS and CDR2 FNYEAQ. The CDR3 nucleotides read TGTGCCACCGAGGAGACGGACAGGGCATACCTTAACTATGGCTACACCTTC. It yields the protein CATEETDRAYLNYGYTF.

This clone has a single count. This sequence joins TRBV11-3 and TRBJ2-5; 15 nucleotides align to TRBD2. The CDR3 extends over 16 amino acids. Germline loops: CDR1 SGHNT, CDR2 YENEEA. The trim removed 5 bases at V and 5 bases at J, leaving 6 bases unmatched. CDR3 DNA: TGTGCCAGCAGCCTCGGACTAGCGGGAGGGTACGAGACCCAGTACTTC. Its protein is CASSLGLAGGYETQYF.

The chain employs TRBV6-5 and TRBJ1-2; 8 bases line up with TRBD1. CDR1 and CDR2 (germline): MNHEY, SVGAGI. This CDR3 contains 12 residues. The V segment lost 6 bases and the J segment 4 bases; nucleotides outside the gene matches: 1. Written as DNA, the CDR3 is TGTGCCAGCAGCGGACAGGGCTATGGCTACACCTTC. Protein product: CASSGQGYGYTF.

CDR3 residues: CASSGPRTGPLNQPQHF. The CDR3 nucleotides read TGTGCCAGCAGTGGCCCTCGGACAGGGCCGCTCAATCAGCCCCAGCATTTT. The genes are TRBV6-1 and TRBJ1-5, with 8 bases lining up with TRBD1. The CDR3 contains 17 residues. The germline CDR1 and CDR2 sequences are MNHNS and SASEGT. Trimming took 4 bases from V and 3 from J; bases not matched to a gene: 11.

This chain links TRBV15 with TRBJ2-5; TRBD2 matches at 9 bases. The V gene end was trimmed by 5 bases and the J gene end by 1 base; junction bases not matched to a gene: 8. This CDR3 spans 16 amino acids. Germline CDR1 reads LNHNV; CDR2 reads YYDKDF (reference sequence). CDR3 protein: CATSPEASGTQETQYF. The CDR3 DNA is TGTGCCACCAGCCCTGAGGCTAGCGGGACCCAAGAGACCCAGTACTTC.

The chain joins TRBV19 to TRBJ2-7; 7 bases are shared with TRBD2. Germline lookup yields CDR1 LNHDA and CDR2 SQIVND (reference sequence). This CDR3 comprises 15 residues. The V gene end was trimmed by 3 bases and the J gene end by 0 bases; junction bases not matched to a gene: 5. The CDR3, as DNA: TGTGCCAGTAGTATCTCTAGCGGAGGCTCCTACGAGCAGTACTTC. It specifies CASSISSGGSYEQYF.

This chain joins TRBV5-1 and TRBJ2-5, with D perhaps TRBD2 (5 bases). Trimming removed 0 bases at V and 2 bases at J, with 14 bases between. The CDR3 runs 16 residues. Germline V lookup: CDR1 SGHRS, CDR2 YFSETQ. The CDR3 reads CASSLVPGSHQETQYF. The CDR3 DNA follows: TGCGCCAGCAGCTTGGTTCCGGGGTCCCATCAAGAGACCCAGTACTTC.

J is TRBJ2-1 and V is TRBV7-8; 8 nucleotides match TRBD1. This CDR3 spans 17 amino acids. Germline V gives CDR1 SGHVS, CDR2 FQNEAQ. With 5 bases clipped from V and 4 bases from J, the junction kept 13 bases outside the gene matches. The chain's CDR3 is CASSHGQGIISYNEQFF. CDR3 nucleotides: TGTGCCAGCAGCCATGGACAGGGTATTATATCATACAATGAGCAGTTCTTC.

V gene TRBV10-3 combines with J gene TRBJ2-7; D perhaps matches TRBD1 (6 bases). V was pared by 1 base and J by 3 bases, with 16 bases between. The germline gives CDR1 ENHRY, CDR2 SYGVKD. This CDR3 is 16 amino acids long. The DNA for the CDR3 is TGTGCCATCAGTGAGTTAGGCAGGTCAGGGGTCTACGAGCAGTACGTC. This sequence encodes CAISELGRSGVYEQYV.

J is TRBJ1-1 and V is TRBV19; a possible D gene is TRBD1 (5 bases). This CDR3 comprises 15 residues. Trimming removed 6 bases at V and 4 bases at J, with 18 bases between. In germline, CDR1 is LNHDA, CDR2 SQIVND (reference sequence). The CDR3 protein is CASSQSTAGATEAFF. CDR3 DNA sequence: TGTGCCAGTAGCCAATCGACAGCCGGAGCCACTGAAGCTTTCTTT.

V is TRBV7-9 and J is TRBJ2-4; D is undetermined. The V end was cut by 5 bases, the J end by 0 bases, with 14 bases between. Germline assignment: CDR1 SEHNR and CDR2 FQNEAQ (reference sequence). This CDR3 is 16 amino acids long. As DNA, the CDR3 is TGTGCCAGCAGCCCCAGATCGGGTATAGCCAAAAACATTCAGTACTTC. Its translation is CASSPRSGIAKNIQYF.

V and J are TRBV7-9 and TRBJ2-1, with D maybe TRBD1 (6 bases). This CDR3 region has 18 residues. In germline, CDR1 is SEHNR, CDR2 FQNEAQ (reference sequence). Trimming took off 5 bases at V and 0 bases at J, with 20 bases between the two ends. CDR3 residues: CASSAPRQAKSSYNEQFF. CDR3 coding DNA: TGTGCCAGCAGCGCGCCCCGACAGGCTAAGAGCTCCTACAATGAGCAGTTCTTC. The full variable domain, rest sourced from reference TRBV7-9 and TRBJ2-1, is DTGVSQNPRHKITKRGQNVTFRCDPISEHNRLYWYRQTLGQGPEFLTYFQNEAQLEKSRLLSDRFSAERPKGSFSTLEIQRTEQGDSAMYLCASSAPRQAKSSYNEQFFGPGTRLTVL.

The chain combines TRBV2 with TRBJ1-1; TRBD1 aligns across 7 bases. Germline assignment: CDR1 SNHLY and CDR2 FYNNEI. J gave up 11 bases and V 6 bases, and 9 bases lay outside the gene matches. This CDR3 has 12 residues. This CDR3 is CASRDDRVRAFF. As DNA, the CDR3 is TGTGCCAGCAGAGATGACAGGGTACGGGCTTTCTTT.

The chain employs TRBV10-3 and TRBJ1-2; 8 nucleotides agree with TRBD1. Germline loops: CDR1 ENHRY, CDR2 SYGVKD. Unmatched junction bases numbered 10, after V lost 4 bases and J lost 6 bases. The CDR3 consists of 15 residues. CDR3 sequence (DNA): TGTGCCATCAGTGCCACAGGGGGAAGTAGGGATGGCTACACCTTC. It yields the protein CAISATGGSRDGYTF.

This clone was seen just once. The genes are TRBV5-1 and TRBJ1-2; TRBD1 matches 10 bases. Germline trimming cut 3 bases from V and 7 bases from J; bases unmatched to any gene: 12. The CDR3 totals 16 residues. Germline lookup yields CDR1 SGHRS and CDR2 YFSETQ. The CDR3 reads CASSSTGTGALRGYTF. CDR3 DNA sequence: TGCGCCAGCAGCTCCACCGGGACAGGGGCCCTCCGTGGCTACACCTTC.

The chain joins TRBV6-6 to TRBJ1-5; 9 bases align to TRBD1. The J segment lost 7 bases and the V segment lost 4 bases, leaving 8 bases of the junction unmatched. Germline V gene sequence: CDR1 MNHNY, CDR2 SVGAGI (reference sequence). The CDR3 has 15 amino acids. CDR3 sequence: CASSSGQGGVQPQHF. The DNA for the CDR3 is TGTGCCAGCAGTTCGGGACAGGGAGGTGTGCAGCCCCAGCATTTT.

This clone was recorded only once. The chain uses TRBV7-9 and TRBJ2-5; TRBD2 aligns across 8 bases. CDR3 length: 15 amino acids. Germline CDR1 is SEHNR and CDR2 is FQNEAQ (reference sequence). Germline trimming cut 1 base from V and 4 bases from J; bases unmatched to any gene: 5. The CDR3 coding sequence is TGTGCCAGCAGCTTAGGGTCGGCGGGGGGAGAGACCCAGTACTTC. Translating gives CASSLGSAGGETQYF.

This chain links TRBV29-1 with TRBJ1-1; D gene uncertain. CDR1 and CDR2 (germline): SQVTM, ANQGSEA. The CDR3 runs to 12 residues. V was clipped by 4 bases and J by 7 bases, with 13 bases between them. The CDR3 nucleotides are TGCAGCGTTGTAGTTCCAGGCCTTGAAGCTTTCTTT. Protein product: CSVVVPGLEAFF.

This clone was seen more than once but under ten times. V gene TRBV19 combines with J gene TRBJ1-5; TRBD1 might be the D (6 bases). V lost 6 bases to trimming and J lost 4 bases, with 13 bases between them. Per the germline V gene, CDR1 is LNHDA and CDR2 is SQIVND (reference sequence). The CDR3 runs to 14 residues. The CDR3 DNA sequence: TGTGCCAGTAGACAGACAGGAGCTAATCAGCCCCAGCATTTT. It is translated as CASRQTGANQPQHF.

The gene calls are TRBV5-1 and TRBJ1-1; 9 nucleotides line up with TRBD1. The germline V gene has CDR1 SGHRS and CDR2 YFSETQ. The J segment lost 4 bases and the V segment lost 4 bases, leaving 5 bases of the junction unmatched. There are 14 residues in the CDR3. The CDR3 is CASSQQTGGTEAFF. CDR3 in DNA: TGCGCCAGCAGCCAGCAGACAGGGGGCACTGAAGCTTTCTTT.